The T cell receptor beta chain described here comes from a study of human T cells and chemical hapten exposure. Study at large: Per-sample variation in TCR yield stemmed mainly from small pooled library volume differences.

In this sample, this clonotype turned up many times. Its antigen is undetermined. Original analysis: There were a median of roughly 100,000 TCRs per sample, with a range from roughly 20,000 to 700,000. TCRdb analysed the RACE reads with MiXCR anew, one entry per CDR3 protein. These V and J calls originate from TCRdb's pipeline instead of the authors' own analysis. The table lists about 31,000 distinct CDR3 sequences, 6% to 7.5% of them singletons. Study observations and caveats: Once DPC sensitization occurred, TCRs above 1 in 1000 frequency showed no change.

Sample time point: healthy volunteer bleed at 2 weeks. Whole blood that had not been fractionated was the source of extracted total RNA. This sequence was found in a human donor in good health. Some clones in this sample may be carry-over from other donors' samples. Input material: whole blood.

The CDR3 loop reads CASSQVGTGNTIYF. The CDR3 nucleotides read TGTGCCAGCAGCCAAGTTGGCACCGGAAACACCATATATTTT. The chain carries TRBV3-1 and TRBJ1-3, with D unclear. The V gene's germline CDR1 is LGHDT and CDR2 YNNKEL (reference sequence). This CDR3 spans 14 amino acids. V was clipped by 1 base and J by 4 bases, with 8 bases between them.